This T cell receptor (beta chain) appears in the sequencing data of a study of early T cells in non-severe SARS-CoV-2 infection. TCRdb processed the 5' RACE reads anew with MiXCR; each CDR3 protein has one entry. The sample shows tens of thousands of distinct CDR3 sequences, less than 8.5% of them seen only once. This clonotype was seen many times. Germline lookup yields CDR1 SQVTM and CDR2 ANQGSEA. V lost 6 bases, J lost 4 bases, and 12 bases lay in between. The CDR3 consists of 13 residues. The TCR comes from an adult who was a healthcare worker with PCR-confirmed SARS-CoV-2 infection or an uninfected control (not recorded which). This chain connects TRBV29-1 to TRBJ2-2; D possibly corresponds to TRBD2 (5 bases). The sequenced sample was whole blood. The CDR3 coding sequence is TGCAGCGTAAACCGGGGTTCCACCGGGGAGCTGTTTTTT. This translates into CSVNRGSTGELFF.